The TCR beta chain described here comes from a study of cytomegalovirus exposure and HLA in healthy donors (dated by TCRdb to about 2017). Regarding the study in general: According to a later analysis, one platform produced both the 120 validation repertoires and the roughly 640 repertoires of the first cohort. The aim of the study was to test whether cataloging public T cell receptors could identify signatures of past pathogen exposure. In addition to the first cohort of 500 to 850 subjects, a separate validation cohort of under 150 different subjects was used. The study combined high-throughput TCR immunosequencing, statistical association of individual TCRs with disease status, and machine learning to predict cytomegalovirus infection status. Beyond this particular receptor, the publication reports: Most TCR sequences were seen in very few donors, while some public TCRs were found in many individuals. A total of 164 TCR beta chains were listed by the study as associated with cytomegalovirus. In vitro tests confirmed that a few of the cytomegalovirus-associated TCR beta chains recognize cytomegalovirus antigens. All 120 or so repertoires were used to score co-occurrence in the validation cohort in a later analysis, because that analysis had no HLA typing for the cohort. Cytomegalovirus status was reported to be diagnosed by the classifier with high specificity and sensitivity in both the original and validation cohorts. The authors suggested that the approach could potentially be generalized to other disease states and immunological phenotypes. Of the cluster scores, about 94% were above 0 in a later analysis, which found that TCRs clustered in the first cohort also tended to co-occur in the 120 validation repertoires.

Library preparation employed the immunoSEQ multiplex PCR assay. The authors' analysis ran thus. A statistical classification framework was built for diagnosing cytomegalovirus status from the catalog of TCR beta chain sequences. TCRdb took over this immuneACCESS table, retaining in-frame rearrangements with V and J assigned. Such tables are incomplete; in checked studies, under half of the missing clones stem from an unresolved V gene, and the remainder is unexplained. The DNA gave D and trimming, while V, J and clone size come from that table. Present in this sample are around 150,000 clones, roughly nine tenths of which were seen just once. The ten largest make up 3% to 3.5% of the sample. Reading the germline V gene (reference sequence) gives CDR1 MNHEY and CDR2 SMNVEV. The CDR3 runs 13 amino acids, cysteine and phenylalanine included. Of the read, only the CDR3 DNA is kept; its 39 bases are in frame from base 1. Trimming removed 6 bases from V and 0 bases from J, leaving 8 bases between the germline ends.

Details on this clone: This clone's antigen is unknown. Base quality data are lacking; no much larger clone is found one base away.

The donors were included in the validation cohort of over a hundred subjects, a group kept apart from the roughly 610-subject first cohort. Sequenced: PBMCs. The rearrangement joined TRBV27 to TRBJ1-1, with no confidently assigned D gene. The source of this sequence is a woman between 18 and 29 years old in good health and CMV-seropositive. The CDR3 reads CASSDWVNTEAFF. DNA sequence: TGTGCCAGCAGCGACTGGGTGAACACTGAAGCTTTCTTT.